These 14 T cell receptor beta chains share one sample of origin, sequenced in a study of OX40 agonist ivuxolimab in advanced cancers. Repertoires were generated with immunoSEQ multiplex PCR, while TCRdb's copy carries only in-frame clones and drops some. The data hold 35,000 to 55,000 clones, with roughly 87% observed a single time. The sample was CD4+ or CD8+ T cells sorted from blood, taken in a trial of the OX40 agonist ivuxolimab. All receptors derive from an adult with an advanced solid tumor such as melanoma, head and neck, liver or kidney cancer.

V gene TRBV29-1 combines with J gene TRBJ2-1; the D is unclear. Germline CDR1 SQVTM, CDR2 ANQGSEA. The CDR3 sequence is 14 residues long. For the CDR3, the DNA is TGCATCCCCCACGGAGAGGAAGGCCACAATGAGCAGTTCTTC. This encodes CIPHGEEGHNEQFF.

The chain is built from TRBV18 and TRBJ2-3; D tentatively reads TRBD1 or TRBD2 (5 bases each). The V gene lost 2 bases and the J gene lost 3 bases, with 12 bases spanning the gap. This CDR3 region has 15 residues. The germline V gene encodes CDR1 KGHSH and CDR2 LQKENI. This chain's CDR3 is CASSPGTTITDTQYF. DNA of the CDR3: TGTGCCAGCTCACCAGGGACCACCATAACAGATACGCAGTATTTT.

This rearrangement joins TRBV9 to TRBJ2-1; 9 nucleotides align to TRBD1. The ends lost 2 bases at V and 4 bases at J; junction bases unmatched: 10. Germline loops: CDR1 SGDLS, CDR2 YYNGEE. The CDR3 loop spans 17 amino acids. CDR3 amino acids: CASSVAVGTGFYNEQFF. In DNA, the CDR3 is TGTGCCAGCAGCGTGGCCGTAGGGACAGGGTTTTACAATGAGCAGTTCTTC.

V and J are TRBV6-6 and TRBJ2-7; D remains ambiguous. The ends were cut back, 5 bases at V and 1 base at J, with 3 bases in the middle. Germline CDR1 is MNHNY and CDR2 is SVGAGI (reference sequence). The CDR3 has 11 residues. The CDR3 sequence: CASSGSYEQYF. DNA of the CDR3: TGTGCCAGCAGTGGTTCCTACGAGCAGTACTTC.

The rearrangement links TRBV27 to TRBJ2-6; D unclear. This CDR3 has 16 amino acids. Germline lookup yields CDR1 MNHEY and CDR2 SMNVEV (reference sequence). The V end lost 5 bases, the J end lost 0 bases, and 11 bases lay between the germline ends. Written as DNA, the CDR3 is TGTGCCAGCAGTCCCCGACACCCCTCTGGGGCCAACGTCCTGACTTTC. Translating gives CASSPRHPSGANVLTF.

The V and J genes are TRBV28 and TRBJ2-2, with 7 bases identical to TRBD2. The CDR3 is 15 residues long. J was trimmed by 7 bases and V by 6 bases; bases with no gene match: 11. Germline V gives CDR1 MDHEN, CDR2 SYDVKM. The DNA for the CDR3 is TGTGCCAGCAGCCCTGTTGCAGCGGGGATCGGGGAGCTGTTTTTT. This gives the protein CASSPVAAGIGELFF.

The V call is TRBV10-3, the J call TRBJ2-5; TRBD1 matches 10 bases. Germline assignment: CDR1 ENHRY and CDR2 SYGVKD. The length of the CDR3 is 15 residues. V dropped 2 bases and J dropped 5; count of bases not matched to a gene: 5. CDR3 amino acids: CAISEGTGAFETQYF. DNA of the CDR3: TGTGCCATCAGTGAGGGGACAGGGGCTTTTGAGACCCAGTACTTC.

With regard to this clone: A read error may account for a junction end that differs from germline. V is TRBV6-1 and J is TRBJ2-5; D assignment may be TRBD1 or TRBD2 (5 bases each). The CDR3 runs 12 residues. Germline CDR1 MNHNS, CDR2 SASEGT. The chain's CDR3 is CASRGPQETQYF. CDR3 bases: TGTGCCAGCAGGGGACCCCAAGAAACCCAGTACTTC.

Only a few counts were recorded for this clone. V is TRBV19 and J is TRBJ1-2; D not resolved. CDR1 is LNHDA, CDR2 SQIVND, per germline (reference sequence). The CDR3 is 10 residues long. CDR3 DNA: TGTTGGGTGAAGTATTATGGCTACACCTTC. Translation gives CWVKYYGYTF. Complete variable domain (other parts from reference TRBV19 and TRBJ1-2): DGGITQSPKYLFRKEGQNVTLSCEQNLNHDAMYWYRQDPGQGLRLIYYSQIVNDFQKGDIAEGYSVSREKKESFPLTVTSAQKNPTAFYLCWVKYYGYTFGSGTRLTVV.

This sequence joins TRBV2 and TRBJ2-3; D is possibly TRBD2 (6 bases). Germline CDR1 SNHLY, CDR2 FYNNEI. Deletions cut 1 base from V and 4 bases from J, with 12 bases between. The CDR3 covers 15 residues. CDR3 bases: TGTGCCAGCAGTGAAGGCCCTTCGGGAGCAGATACGCAGTATTTT. It yields the protein CASSEGPSGADTQYF. Drawing the rest from reference TRBV2 and TRBJ2-3, the complete variable domain is EPEVTQTPSHQVTQMGQEVILRCVPISNHLYFYWYRQILGQKVEFLVSFYNNEISEKSEIFDDQFSVERPDGSNFTLKIRSTKLEDSAMYFCASSEGPSGADTQYFGPGTRLTVL.

The chain employs TRBV5-1 and TRBJ2-5, with D possibly being TRBD2 (6 bases). Germline CDR1 SGHRS, CDR2 YFSETQ. Trimming took off 0 bases at V and 3 bases at J, with 18 bases between the two ends. CDR3 length: 17 amino acids. The CDR3 nucleotides read TGCGCCAGCAGCTTGGCCGGGCGGGGACGAGGGGAAGAGACCCAGTACTTC. It translates to CASSLAGRGRGEETQYF.

In its sample, this clone was seen a few times. The rearrangement uses TRBV30 and TRBJ2-7, with 11 bases identical to TRBD2. Germline CDR1 is GTSNPN and CDR2 is SVGIG (reference sequence). Trimming cost V 3 bases and J 4 bases; bases outside gene matches: 17. The CDR3 extends over 18 amino acids. CDR3 sequence reads: CAWSPPVRLLAGAYEQYF. The CDR3 bases are TGTGCCTGGAGCCCCCCAGTAAGGTTACTAGCGGGAGCTTACGAGCAGTACTTC.

The chain couples TRBV5-1 to TRBJ2-5, with 8 bases identical to TRBD2. Trimming removed 1 base from V and 5 bases from J; junction bases left unmatched: 13. The CDR3 loop spans 17 amino acids. Germline CDR1 is SGHRS and CDR2 is YFSETQ. The CDR3 sequence is CASSLYPGGGEAETQYF. The CDR3 DNA reads as TGCGCCAGCAGCTTGTACCCCGGGGGGGGAGAGGCGGAGACCCAGTACTTC.

The chain combines TRBV19 with TRBJ2-5; TRBD2 is a possible D gene (6 bases). The germline V gene encodes CDR1 LNHDA and CDR2 SQIVND (reference sequence). The ends were cut back, 5 bases at V and 5 bases at J, with 15 bases in the middle. This CDR3 has 14 residues. The CDR3 DNA sequence: TGTGCCAGTAGTTCCCCGGACTATTTCGAGACCCAGTACTTC. Encoded protein: CASSSPDYFETQYF.